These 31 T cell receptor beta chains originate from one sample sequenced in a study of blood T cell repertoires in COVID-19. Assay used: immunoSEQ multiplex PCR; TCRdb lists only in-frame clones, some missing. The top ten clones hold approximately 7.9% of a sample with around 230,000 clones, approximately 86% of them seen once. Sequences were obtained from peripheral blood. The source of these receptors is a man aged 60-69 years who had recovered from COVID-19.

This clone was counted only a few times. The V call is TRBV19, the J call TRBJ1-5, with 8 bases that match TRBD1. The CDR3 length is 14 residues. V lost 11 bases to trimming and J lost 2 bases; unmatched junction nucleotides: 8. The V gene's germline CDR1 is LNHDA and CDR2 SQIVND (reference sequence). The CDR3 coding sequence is TGTGCCTCCTCCAGGGGGCTCGGCAATCAGCCCCAGCATTTT. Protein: CASSRGLGNQPQHF.

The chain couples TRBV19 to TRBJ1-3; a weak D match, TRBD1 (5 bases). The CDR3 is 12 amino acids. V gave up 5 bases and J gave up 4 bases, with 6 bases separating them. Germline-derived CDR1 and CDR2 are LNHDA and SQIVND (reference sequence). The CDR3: CASSWGGNTIYF. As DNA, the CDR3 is TGTGCCAGTAGTTGGGGCGGAAACACCATATATTTT.

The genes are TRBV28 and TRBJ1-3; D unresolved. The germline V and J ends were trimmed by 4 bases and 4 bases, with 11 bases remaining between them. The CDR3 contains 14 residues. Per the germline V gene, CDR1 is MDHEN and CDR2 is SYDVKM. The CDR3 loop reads CASSSLLAGNTIYF. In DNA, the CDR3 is TGTGCCAGCAGTTCCCTCCTAGCCGGAAACACCATATATTTT.

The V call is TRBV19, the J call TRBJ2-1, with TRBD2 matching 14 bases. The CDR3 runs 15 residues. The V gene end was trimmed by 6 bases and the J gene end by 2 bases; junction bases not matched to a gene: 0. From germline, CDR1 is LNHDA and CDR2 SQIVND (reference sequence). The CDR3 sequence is CASRTSGGAYNEQFF. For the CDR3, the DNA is TGTGCCAGTAGGACTAGCGGGGGGGCCTACAATGAGCAGTTCTTC.

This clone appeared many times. CDR3 nucleotides: TGCGCCAGCAGCCAACCACGGGAAAAACTGTTTTTT. Its translation: CASSQPREKLFF. The chain recombines TRBV4-1 with TRBJ1-4; no firm D call. The CDR3 runs to 12 residues. CDR1 and CDR2 (germline): MGHRA, YSYEKL. The V and J ends lost 2 bases and 8 bases respectively, with 6 bases between them.

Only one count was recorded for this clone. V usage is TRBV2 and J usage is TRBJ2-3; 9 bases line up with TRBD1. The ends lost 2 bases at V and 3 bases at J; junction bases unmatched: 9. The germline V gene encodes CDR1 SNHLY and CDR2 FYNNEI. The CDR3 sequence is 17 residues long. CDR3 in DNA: TGTGCCAGCAGTGAATTTGGGGGGACAGGGAAGACAGATACGCAGTATTTT. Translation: CASSEFGGTGKTDTQYF.

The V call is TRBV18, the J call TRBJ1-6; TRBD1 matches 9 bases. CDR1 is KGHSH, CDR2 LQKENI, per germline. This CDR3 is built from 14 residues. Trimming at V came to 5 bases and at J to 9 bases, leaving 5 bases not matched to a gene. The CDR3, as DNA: TGTGCCAGCTCAAGGGACAGGGTTACTTCACCCCTCCACTTT. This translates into CASSRDRVTSPLHF.

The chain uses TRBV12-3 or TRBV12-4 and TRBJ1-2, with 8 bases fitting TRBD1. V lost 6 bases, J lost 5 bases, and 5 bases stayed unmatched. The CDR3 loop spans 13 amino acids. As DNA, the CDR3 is TGTGCCAGCAGACGACAGGGGAGGTATGGCTACACCTTC. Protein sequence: CASRRQGRYGYTF.

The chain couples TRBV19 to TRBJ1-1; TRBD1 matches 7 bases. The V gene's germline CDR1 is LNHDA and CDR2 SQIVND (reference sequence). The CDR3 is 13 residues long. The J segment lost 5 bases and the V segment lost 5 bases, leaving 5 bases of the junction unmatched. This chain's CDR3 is CASSPTGNTEAFF. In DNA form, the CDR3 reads TGTGCCAGTAGTCCGACAGGGAATACTGAAGCTTTCTTT.

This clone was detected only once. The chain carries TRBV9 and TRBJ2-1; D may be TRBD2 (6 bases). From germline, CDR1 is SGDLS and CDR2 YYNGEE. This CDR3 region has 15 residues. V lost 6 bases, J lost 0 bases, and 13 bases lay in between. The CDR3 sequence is CASTEGAGSYNEQFF. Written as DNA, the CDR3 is TGTGCCAGCACCGAGGGAGCGGGCTCCTACAATGAGCAGTTCTTC.

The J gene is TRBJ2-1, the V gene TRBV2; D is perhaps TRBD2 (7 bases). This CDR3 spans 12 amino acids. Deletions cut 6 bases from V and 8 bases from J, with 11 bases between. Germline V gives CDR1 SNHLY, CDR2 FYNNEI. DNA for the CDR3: TGTGCCAGCAGGGGGGGGCTGGATGAGCAGTTCTTC. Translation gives CASRGGLDEQFF.

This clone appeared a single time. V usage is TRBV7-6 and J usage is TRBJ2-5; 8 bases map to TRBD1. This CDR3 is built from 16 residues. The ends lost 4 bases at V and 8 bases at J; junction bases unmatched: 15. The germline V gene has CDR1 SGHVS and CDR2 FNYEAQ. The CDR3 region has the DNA TGTGCCAGCAGCTGGACATTAGGGACAGGCCGAGGCACCCAGTACTTC. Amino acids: CASSWTLGTGRGTQYF.

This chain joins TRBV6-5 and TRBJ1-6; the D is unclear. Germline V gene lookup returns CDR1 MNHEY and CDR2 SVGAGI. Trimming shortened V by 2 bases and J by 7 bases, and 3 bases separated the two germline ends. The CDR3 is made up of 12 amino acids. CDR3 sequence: CASSYLNSPLHF. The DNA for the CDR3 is TGTGCCAGCAGTTACCTCAATTCACCCCTCCACTTT.

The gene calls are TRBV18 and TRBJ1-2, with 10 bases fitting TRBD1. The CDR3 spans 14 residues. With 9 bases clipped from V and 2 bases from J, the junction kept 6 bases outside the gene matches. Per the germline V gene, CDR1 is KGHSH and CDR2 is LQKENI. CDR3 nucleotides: TGTGCCAGTCAGATGGGACAGGGGAACTATGGCTACACCTTC. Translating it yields CASQMGQGNYGYTF. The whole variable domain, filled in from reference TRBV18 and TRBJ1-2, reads NAGVMQNPRHLVRRRGQEARLRCSPMKGHSHVYWYRQLPEEGLKFMVYLQKENIIDESGMPKERFSAEFPKEGPSILRIQQVVRGDSAAYFCASQMGQGNYGYTFGSGTRLTVV.

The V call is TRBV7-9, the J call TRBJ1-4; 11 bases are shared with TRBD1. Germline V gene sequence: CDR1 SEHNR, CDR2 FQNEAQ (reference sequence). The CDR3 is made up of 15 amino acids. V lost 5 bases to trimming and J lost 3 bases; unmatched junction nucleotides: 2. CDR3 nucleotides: TGTGCCAGCAGCGCGGGACAGGGGGCTAATGAAAAACTGTTTTTT. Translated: CASSAGQGANEKLFF.

CDR3 sequence (DNA): TGCAGCATAGCTGCGGGGAGCACAGATACGCAGTATTTT. Its translation is CSIAAGSTDTQYF. The chain is built from TRBV29-1 and TRBJ2-3; tentative D call: TRBD2 (6 bases). V was cut by 8 bases and J by 0 bases, with 12 bases left in between. The length of the CDR3 is 13 residues. Looked up from germline, CDR1 is SQVTM and CDR2 is ANQGSEA.

The CDR3 DNA reads TGCAGCGTTGAACGAGTAGCTAATGAGCAGTTCTTC. Translating gives CSVERVANEQFF. The chain employs TRBV29-1 and TRBJ2-1; D not resolved. This CDR3 contains 12 residues. CDR1 SQVTM and CDR2 ANQGSEA come from the germline V gene. The V end lost 2 bases, the J end lost 7 bases, and 9 bases lay between the germline ends.

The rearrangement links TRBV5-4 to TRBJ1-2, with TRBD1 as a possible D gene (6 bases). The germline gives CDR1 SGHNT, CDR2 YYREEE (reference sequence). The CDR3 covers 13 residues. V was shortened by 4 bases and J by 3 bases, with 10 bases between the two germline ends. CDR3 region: CASSQDRYYGYTF. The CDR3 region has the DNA TGTGCCAGCAGCCAAGACAGGTACTATGGCTACACCTTC.

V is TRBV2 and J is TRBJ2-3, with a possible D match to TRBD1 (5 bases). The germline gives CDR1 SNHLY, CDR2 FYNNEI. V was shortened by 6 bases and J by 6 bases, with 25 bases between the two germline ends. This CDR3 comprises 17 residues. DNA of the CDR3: TGTGCCAGCAGCGAGGACGTAGAAGCAGGGCTTGGGGATACGCAGTATTTT. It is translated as CASSEDVEAGLGDTQYF.

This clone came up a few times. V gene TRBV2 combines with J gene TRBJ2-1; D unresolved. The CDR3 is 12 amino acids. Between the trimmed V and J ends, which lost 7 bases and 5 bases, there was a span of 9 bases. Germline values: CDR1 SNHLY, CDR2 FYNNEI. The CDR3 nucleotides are TGTGCCAGCAATCCTACCCACAATGAGCAGTTCTTC. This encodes CASNPTHNEQFF.

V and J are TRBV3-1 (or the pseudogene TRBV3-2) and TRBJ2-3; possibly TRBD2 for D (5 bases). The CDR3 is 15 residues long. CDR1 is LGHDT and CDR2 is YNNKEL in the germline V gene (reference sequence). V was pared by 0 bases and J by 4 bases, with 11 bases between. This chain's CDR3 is CASSQDGPRADTQYF. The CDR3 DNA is TGTGCCAGCAGCCAAGATGGGCCGAGGGCAGATACGCAGTATTTT.

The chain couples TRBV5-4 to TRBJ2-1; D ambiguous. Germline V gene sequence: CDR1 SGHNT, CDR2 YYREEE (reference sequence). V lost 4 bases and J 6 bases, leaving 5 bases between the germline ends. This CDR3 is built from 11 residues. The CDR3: CASSMSNEQFF. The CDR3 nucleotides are TGTGCCAGCAGCATGAGCAATGAGCAGTTCTTC.

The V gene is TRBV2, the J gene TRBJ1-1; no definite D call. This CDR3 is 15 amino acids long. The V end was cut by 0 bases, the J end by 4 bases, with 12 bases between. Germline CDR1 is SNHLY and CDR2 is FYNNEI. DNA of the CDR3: TGTGCCAGCAGTGAAGCGCGGTTTGTCGGCACTGAAGCTTTCTTT. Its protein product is CASSEARFVGTEAFF. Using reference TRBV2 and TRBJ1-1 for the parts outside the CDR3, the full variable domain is EPEVTQTPSHQVTQMGQEVILRCVPISNHLYFYWYRQILGQKVEFLVSFYNNEISEKSEIFDDQFSVERPDGSNFTLKIRSTKLEDSAMYFCASSEARFVGTEAFFGQGTRLTVV.

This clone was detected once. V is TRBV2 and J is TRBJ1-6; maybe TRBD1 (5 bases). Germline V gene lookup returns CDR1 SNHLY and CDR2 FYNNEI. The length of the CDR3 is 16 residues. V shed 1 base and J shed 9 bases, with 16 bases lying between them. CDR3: CASSEESAERGSPLHF. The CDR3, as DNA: TGTGCCAGCAGTGAAGAGTCGGCGGAAAGGGGTTCACCCCTCCACTTT.

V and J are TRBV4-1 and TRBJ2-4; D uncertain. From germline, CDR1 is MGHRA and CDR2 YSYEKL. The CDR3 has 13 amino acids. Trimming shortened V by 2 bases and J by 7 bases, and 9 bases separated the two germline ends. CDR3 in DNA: TGCGCCAGCAGCCAATCTACTCCCAACATTCAGTACTTC. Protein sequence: CASSQSTPNIQYF.

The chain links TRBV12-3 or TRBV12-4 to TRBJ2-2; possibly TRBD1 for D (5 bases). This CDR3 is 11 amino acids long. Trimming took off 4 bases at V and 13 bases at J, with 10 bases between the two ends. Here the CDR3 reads CASSYNTGLFF. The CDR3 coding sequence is TGTGCCAGCAGTTATAACACAGGGCTGTTTTTT.

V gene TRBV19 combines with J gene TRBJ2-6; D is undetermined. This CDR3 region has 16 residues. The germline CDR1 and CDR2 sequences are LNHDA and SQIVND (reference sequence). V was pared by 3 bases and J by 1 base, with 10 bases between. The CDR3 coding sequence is TGTGCCAGTAGTATTTTACTGCTTTCTGGGGCCAACGTCCTGACTTTC. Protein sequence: CASSILLLSGANVLTF.

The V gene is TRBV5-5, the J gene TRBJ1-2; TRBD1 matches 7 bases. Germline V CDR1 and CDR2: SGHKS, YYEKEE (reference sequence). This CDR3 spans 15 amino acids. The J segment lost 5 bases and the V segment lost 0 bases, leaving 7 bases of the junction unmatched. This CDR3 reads CASSLVGQEVYGYTF. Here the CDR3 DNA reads TGTGCCAGCAGCTTGGTCGGACAGGAGGTTTATGGCTACACCTTC.

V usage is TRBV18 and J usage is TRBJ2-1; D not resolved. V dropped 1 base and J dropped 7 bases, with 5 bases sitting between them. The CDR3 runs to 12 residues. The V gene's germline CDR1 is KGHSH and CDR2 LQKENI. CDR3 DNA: TGTGCCAGCTCACCACTTCGTAATGAGCAGTTCTTC. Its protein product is CASSPLRNEQFF.

Written as DNA, the CDR3 is TGTGCCAGCAGTCTACGACAGGGCACAGATACGCAGTATTTT. Protein sequence: CASSLRQGTDTQYF. The V gene is TRBV6-5, the J gene TRBJ2-3; the D gene is possibly TRBD1 (6 bases). The germline V and J ends were trimmed by 5 bases and 1 base, with 10 bases remaining between them. CDR1 MNHEY and CDR2 SVGAGI come from the germline V gene. The CDR3 runs to 14 residues.

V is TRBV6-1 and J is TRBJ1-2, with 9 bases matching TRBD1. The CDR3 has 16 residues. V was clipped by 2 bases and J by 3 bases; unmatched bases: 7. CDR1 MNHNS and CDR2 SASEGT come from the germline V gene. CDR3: CASSERGQGSYYGYTF. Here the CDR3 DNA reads TGTGCCAGCAGTGAAAGAGGACAGGGGTCCTACTATGGCTACACCTTC.